The 3 T cell receptor beta chains given below trace back to one sample, sequenced in a study of liver allograft versus peripheral blood T cells. About the research overall: Blood and transplanted-liver T cell receptor repertoires from recipients were compared.

TCRdb processed the reads anew with MiXCR; each CDR3 protein has one entry. This repertoire shows over 9,000 distinct CDR3 sequences, approximately 17% found once; its top ten account for about 1.2%. The receptors here all came from a human patient who had a liver transplant. Some T cells may have come from the graft donor.

This clonotype was detected a few times. The chain links TRBV5-6 to TRBJ2-2, with 7 bases that match TRBD1. V trimming: 4 bases; J trimming: 1 base; junction bases outside the gene matches: 4. Germline V gives CDR1 SGHDT, CDR2 YYEEEE. This CDR3 contains 15 residues. The DNA for the CDR3 is TGTGCCAGCAGCGCGACAGGGCGGAACACCGGGGAGCTGTTTTTT. Amino acids: CASSATGRNTGELFF.

This clonotype was seen ten or more times. The chain combines TRBV6-1 with TRBJ2-2; D unresolved. Trimming took off 4 bases at V and 4 bases at J, with 13 bases between the two ends. CDR3 length: 15 residues. Looked up from germline, CDR1 is MNHNS and CDR2 is SASEGT. CDR3 sequence: CASSVQAPSTGELFF. The CDR3 region has the DNA TGTGCCAGCAGTGTCCAGGCCCCGAGCACCGGGGAGCTGTTTTTT.

Only a few counts were recorded for this clonotype. The gene calls are TRBV24-1 and TRBJ2-3; unclear D gene. The V gene's germline CDR1 is KGHDR and CDR2 SFDVKD. This CDR3 is built from 14 residues. V was pared by 4 bases and J by 2 bases, with 9 bases between. CDR3 amino acids: CATSDPGNTDTQYF. The DNA of the CDR3 is TGTGCCACCAGTGACCCTGGCAACACAGATACGCAGTATTTT.